This paragraph covers one T cell receptor (beta chain) sequence. V was shortened by 2 bases and J by 0 bases, with 8 bases between the two germline ends. The CDR3 sequence is 15 residues long. CDR1 and CDR2 (germline): MDHEN, SYDVKM. Sequencing was performed with immunoSEQ multiplex PCR; in TCRdb, only in-frame clones are kept and a portion is missing. Here the sample spans roughly 170,000 clones, roughly 85% being singletons. The entry originates in a study of blood T cell repertoires in COVID-19. As for the study in general: COVID-19 samples, acute and convalescent, were from the United States, Italy and Spain.

Which cohort a participant joined came from the clinical history participants gave. The TCR originated in a man in his sixties who had recovered from COVID-19. The J gene is TRBJ1-5, the V gene TRBV28, with a tentative D call TRBD1 (5 bases). Sequenced input: PBMCs or T cells enriched from blood (not recorded which). The CDR3 DNA reads TGTGCCAGCAGTTTAGGAGGGGATAGCAATCAGCCCCAGCATTTT. It yields the protein CASSLGGDSNQPQHF.